The clone carrying this T cell receptor beta chain has more than one count but fewer than ten. Its matching antigen is unknown. This sample is drawn from a study of T-cell reconstitution after alpha-beta-depleted transplantation in children. General study results and limits: The authors attributed T-cell counts and diversity one year after transplant mostly to newly produced T cells.

The TCRbeta library was prepared with unique molecular identifiers. MiXCR, applied by TCRdb to the PCR reads, yields one record per CDR3 protein. This sample has 250,000 to 400,000 distinct CDR3 sequences, with around 25% found just once. This clonotype originated in a male patient younger than 18 who had a stem cell transplant for acute lymphoblastic leukemia, so the T cells may come from the graft donor. Sample: PBMCs, mostly from graft donor cells, taken 180 days after TCRalphabeta/CD19-depleted stem cell transplant.

Here the CDR3 DNA reads TGCGCCAGCAGCCAAGATCCCGGGACACCATACTCCTATAATTCACCCCTCCACTTT. Amino acids: CASSQDPGTPYSYNSPLHF. This chain joins TRBV4-1 and TRBJ1-6; a weak D match, TRBD1 (6 bases). With 0 bases removed from V and 0 bases from J, the gap between germline ends came to 15 bases. CDR3 length: 19 residues. Per the germline V gene, CDR1 is MGHRA and CDR2 is YSYEKL.